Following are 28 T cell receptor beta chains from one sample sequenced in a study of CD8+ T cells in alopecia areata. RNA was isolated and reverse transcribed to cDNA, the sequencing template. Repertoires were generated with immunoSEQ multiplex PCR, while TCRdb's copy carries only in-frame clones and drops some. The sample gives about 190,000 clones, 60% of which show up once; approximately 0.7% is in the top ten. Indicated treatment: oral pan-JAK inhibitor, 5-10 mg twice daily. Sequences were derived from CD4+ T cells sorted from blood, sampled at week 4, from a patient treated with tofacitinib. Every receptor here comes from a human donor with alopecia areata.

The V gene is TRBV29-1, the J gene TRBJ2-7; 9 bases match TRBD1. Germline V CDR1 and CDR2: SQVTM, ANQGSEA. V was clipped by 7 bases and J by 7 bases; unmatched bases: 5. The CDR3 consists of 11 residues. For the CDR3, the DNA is TGCAGCGGCCCGGGACAGGGAGAGCAGTACTTC. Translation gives CSGPGQGEQYF.

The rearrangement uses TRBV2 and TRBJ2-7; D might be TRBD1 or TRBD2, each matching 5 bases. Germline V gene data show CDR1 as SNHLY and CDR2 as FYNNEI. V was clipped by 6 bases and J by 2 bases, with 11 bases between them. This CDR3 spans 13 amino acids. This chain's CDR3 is CASRGDGTYEQYF. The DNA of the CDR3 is TGTGCCAGCAGGGGGGACGGCACCTACGAGCAGTACTTC.

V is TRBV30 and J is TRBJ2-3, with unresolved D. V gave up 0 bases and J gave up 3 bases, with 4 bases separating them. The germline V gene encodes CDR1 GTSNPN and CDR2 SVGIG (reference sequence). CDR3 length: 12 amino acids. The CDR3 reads CAWSVLTDTQYF. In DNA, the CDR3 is TGTGCCTGGAGTGTACTTACAGATACGCAGTATTTT.

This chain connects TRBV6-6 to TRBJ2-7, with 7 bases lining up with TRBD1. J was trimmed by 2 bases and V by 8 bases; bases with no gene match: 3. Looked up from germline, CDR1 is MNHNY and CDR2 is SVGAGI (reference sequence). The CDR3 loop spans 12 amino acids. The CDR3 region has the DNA TGTGCCAGCGCCGGGACAGCCTACGAGCAGTACTTC. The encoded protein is CASAGTAYEQYF.

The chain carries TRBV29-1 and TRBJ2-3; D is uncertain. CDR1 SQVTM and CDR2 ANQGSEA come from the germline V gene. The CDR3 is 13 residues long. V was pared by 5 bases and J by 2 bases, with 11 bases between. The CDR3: CSVRGALTDTQYF. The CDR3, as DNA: TGCAGCGTTCGAGGAGCTCTCACAGATACGCAGTATTTT.

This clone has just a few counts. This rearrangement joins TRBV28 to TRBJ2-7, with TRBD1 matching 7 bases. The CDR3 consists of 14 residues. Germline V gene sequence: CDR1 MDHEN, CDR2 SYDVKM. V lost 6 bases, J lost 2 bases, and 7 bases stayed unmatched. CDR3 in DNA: TGTGCCAGCAGACCTGACAGGGTCCCCTACGAGCAGTACTTC. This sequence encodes CASRPDRVPYEQYF.

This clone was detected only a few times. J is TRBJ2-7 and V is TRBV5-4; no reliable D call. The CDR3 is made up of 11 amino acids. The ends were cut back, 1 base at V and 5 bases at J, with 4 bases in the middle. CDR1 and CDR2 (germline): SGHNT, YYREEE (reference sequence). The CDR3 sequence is CASSLLDEQYF. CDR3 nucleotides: TGTGCCAGCAGCTTGTTGGACGAGCAGTACTTC.

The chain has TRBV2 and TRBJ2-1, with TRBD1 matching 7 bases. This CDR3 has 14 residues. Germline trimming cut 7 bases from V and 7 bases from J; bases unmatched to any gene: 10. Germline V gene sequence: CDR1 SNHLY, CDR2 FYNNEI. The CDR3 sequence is CASTPKGAVNEQFF. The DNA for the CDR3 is TGTGCCAGCACCCCGAAGGGGGCTGTGAATGAGCAGTTCTTC.

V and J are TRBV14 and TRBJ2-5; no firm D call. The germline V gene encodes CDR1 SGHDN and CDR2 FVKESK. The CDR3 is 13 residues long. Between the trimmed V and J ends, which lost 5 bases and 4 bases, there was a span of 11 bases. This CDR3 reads CASSFKSVETQYF. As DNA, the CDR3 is TGTGCCAGCAGCTTTAAGTCGGTAGAGACCCAGTACTTC.

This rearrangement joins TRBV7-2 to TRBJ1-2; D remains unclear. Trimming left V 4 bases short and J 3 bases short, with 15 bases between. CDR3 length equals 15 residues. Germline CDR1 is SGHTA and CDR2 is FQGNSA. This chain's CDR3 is CASSSGPTRHYGYTF. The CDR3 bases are TGTGCCAGCAGCTCCGGTCCCACCCGGCACTATGGCTACACCTTC.

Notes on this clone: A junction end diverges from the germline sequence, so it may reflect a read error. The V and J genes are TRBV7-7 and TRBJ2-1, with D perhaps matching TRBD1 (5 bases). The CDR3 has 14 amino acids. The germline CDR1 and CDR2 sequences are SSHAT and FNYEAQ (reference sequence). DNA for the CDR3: TGTGCTAGCAGCTTGGACGACAGTTACAATGAGCAGTTCTTC. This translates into CASSLDDSYNEQFF. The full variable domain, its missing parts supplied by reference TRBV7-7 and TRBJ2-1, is GAGVSQSPRYKVTKRGQDVTLRCDPISSHATLYWYQQALGQGPEFLTYFNYEAQPDKSGLPSDRFSAERPEGSISTLTIQRTEQRDSAMYRCASSLDDSYNEQFFGPGTRLTVL.

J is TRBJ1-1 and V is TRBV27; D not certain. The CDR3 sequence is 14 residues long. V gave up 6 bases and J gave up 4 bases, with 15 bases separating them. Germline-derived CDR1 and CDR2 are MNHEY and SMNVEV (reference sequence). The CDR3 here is CASSLGRSGTEAFF. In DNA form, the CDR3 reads TGTGCCAGCAGCCTCGGACGTTCAGGCACTGAAGCTTTCTTT.

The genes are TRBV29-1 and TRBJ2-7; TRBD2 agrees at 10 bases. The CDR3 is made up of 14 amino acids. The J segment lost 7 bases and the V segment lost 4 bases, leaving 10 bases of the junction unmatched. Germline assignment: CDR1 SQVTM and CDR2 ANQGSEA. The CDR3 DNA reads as TGCAGCGTTGGAAGCGGGAGGGAGGCCTGGGAGCAGTACTTC. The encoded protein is CSVGSGREAWEQYF.

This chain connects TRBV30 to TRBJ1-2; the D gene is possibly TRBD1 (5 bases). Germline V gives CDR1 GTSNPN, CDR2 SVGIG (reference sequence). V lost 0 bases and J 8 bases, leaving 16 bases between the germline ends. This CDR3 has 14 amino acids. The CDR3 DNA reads TGTGCCTGGAGTGTACAAAGGGGAGGGAGCGGCTACACCTTC. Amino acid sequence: CAWSVQRGGSGYTF.

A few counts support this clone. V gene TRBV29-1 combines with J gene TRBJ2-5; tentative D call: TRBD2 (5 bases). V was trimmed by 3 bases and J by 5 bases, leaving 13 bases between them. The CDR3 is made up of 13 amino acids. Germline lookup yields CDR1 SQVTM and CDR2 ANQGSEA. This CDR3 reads CSVDRVAGETQYF. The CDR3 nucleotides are TGCAGCGTTGATCGTGTGGCGGGTGAGACCCAGTACTTC.

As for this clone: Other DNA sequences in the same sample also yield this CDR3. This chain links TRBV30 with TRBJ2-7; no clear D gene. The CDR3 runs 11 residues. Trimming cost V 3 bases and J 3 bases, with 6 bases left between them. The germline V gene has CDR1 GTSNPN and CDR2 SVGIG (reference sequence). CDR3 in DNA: TGTGCCTGGAGCATCGGCTACGAGCAGTACTTC. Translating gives CAWSIGYEQYF.

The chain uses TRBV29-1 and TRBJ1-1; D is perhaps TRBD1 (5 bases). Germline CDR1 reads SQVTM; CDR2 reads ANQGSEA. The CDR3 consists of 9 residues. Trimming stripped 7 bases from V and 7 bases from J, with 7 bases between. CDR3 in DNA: TGCAGCGGGGGGAGTGAAGCTTTCTTT. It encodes CSGGSEAFF.

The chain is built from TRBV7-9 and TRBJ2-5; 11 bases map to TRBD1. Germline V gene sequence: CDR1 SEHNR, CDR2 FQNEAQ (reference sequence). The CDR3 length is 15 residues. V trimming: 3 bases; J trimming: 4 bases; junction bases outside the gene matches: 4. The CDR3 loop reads CASSFRTGGRETQYF. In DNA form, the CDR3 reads TGTGCCAGCAGCTTCCGGACAGGGGGCAGAGAGACCCAGTACTTC.

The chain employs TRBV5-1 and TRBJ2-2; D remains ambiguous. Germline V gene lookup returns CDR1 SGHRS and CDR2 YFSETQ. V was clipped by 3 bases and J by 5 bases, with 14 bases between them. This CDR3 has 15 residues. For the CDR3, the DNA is TGCGCCAGCAGCTCGACCCTTGGGGAAACCGGGGAGCTGTTTTTT. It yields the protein CASSSTLGETGELFF.

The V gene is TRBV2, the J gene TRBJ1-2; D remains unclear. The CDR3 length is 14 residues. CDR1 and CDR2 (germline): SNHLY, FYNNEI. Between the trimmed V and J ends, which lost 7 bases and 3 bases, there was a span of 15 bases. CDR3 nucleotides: TGTGCCAGCACGGTTGAGGTAGCCCACTATGGCTACACCTTC. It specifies CASTVEVAHYGYTF.

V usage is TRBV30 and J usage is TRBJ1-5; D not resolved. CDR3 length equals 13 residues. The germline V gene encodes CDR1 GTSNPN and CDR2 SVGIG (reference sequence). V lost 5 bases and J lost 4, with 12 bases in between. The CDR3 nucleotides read TGTGCCTGGTCATTCCGATCGAATCAGCCCCAGCATTTT. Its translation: CAWSFRSNQPQHF.

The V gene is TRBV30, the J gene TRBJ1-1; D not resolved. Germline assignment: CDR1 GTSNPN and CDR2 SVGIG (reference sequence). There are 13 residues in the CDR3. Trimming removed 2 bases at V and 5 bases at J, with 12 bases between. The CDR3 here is CAWSHTQRTEAFF. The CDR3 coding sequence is TGTGCCTGGAGTCACACACAGAGGACTGAAGCTTTCTTT.

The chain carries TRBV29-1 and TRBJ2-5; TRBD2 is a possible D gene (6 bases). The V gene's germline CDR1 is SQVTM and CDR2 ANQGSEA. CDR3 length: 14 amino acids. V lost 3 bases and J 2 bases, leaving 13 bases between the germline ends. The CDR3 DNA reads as TGCAGCGTTGAGCCCGACCGGGGGCAAGAGACCCAGTACTTC. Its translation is CSVEPDRGQETQYF.

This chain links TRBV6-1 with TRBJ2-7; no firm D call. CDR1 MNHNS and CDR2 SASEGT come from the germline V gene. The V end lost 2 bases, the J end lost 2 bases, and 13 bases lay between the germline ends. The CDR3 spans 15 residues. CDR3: CASSEQVGLTYEQYF. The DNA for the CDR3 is TGTGCCAGCAGTGAACAGGTGGGGTTGACCTACGAGCAGTACTTC.

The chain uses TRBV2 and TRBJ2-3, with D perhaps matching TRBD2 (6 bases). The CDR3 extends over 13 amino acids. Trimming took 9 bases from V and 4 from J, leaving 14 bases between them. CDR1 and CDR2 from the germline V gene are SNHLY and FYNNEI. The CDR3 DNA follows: TGTGCCAGTGTGGAGGGGCGCGCAGATACGCAGTATTTT. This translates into CASVEGRADTQYF.

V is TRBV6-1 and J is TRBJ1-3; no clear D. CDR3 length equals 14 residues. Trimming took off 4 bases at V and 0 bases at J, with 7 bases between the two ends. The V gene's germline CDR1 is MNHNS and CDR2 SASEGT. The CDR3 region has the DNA TGTGCCAGCAGTGGGTCCTACTCTGGAAACACCATATATTTT. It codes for CASSGSYSGNTIYF.

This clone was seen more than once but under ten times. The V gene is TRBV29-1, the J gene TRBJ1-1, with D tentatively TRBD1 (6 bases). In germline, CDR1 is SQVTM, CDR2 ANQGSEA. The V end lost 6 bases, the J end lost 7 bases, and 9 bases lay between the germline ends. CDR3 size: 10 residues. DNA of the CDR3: TGCAGCGTAGGGACAATTGAAGCTTTCTTT. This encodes CSVGTIEAFF.

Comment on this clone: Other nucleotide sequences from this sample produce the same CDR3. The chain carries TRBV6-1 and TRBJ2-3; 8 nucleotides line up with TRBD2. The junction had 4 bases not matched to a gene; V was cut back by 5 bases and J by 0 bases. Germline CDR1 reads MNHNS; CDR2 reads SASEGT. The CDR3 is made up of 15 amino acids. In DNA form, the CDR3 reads TGTGCCAGCAGTCCACTAGCGGCTAGCACAGATACGCAGTATTTT. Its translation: CASSPLAASTDTQYF.